Listed below are T cell receptor beta chains from one sample, sequenced in a study of blood T cells in healthy people across ages. TCRdb re-analysed the 5' RACE reads in MiXCR, keeping a single row per CDR3 protein. Altogether about 1.7 million distinct CDR3 sequences are present, 28% being singletons, with the ten largest covering 7.7%. Material: blood. Receptors were obtained from a young woman in good health. Each CDR3 is given with its conserved first and last residue. The D gene is left open where the match is weak. Clone size, where shown, is once, few, many, or a class for clones that have expanded.

clone_size: few
j_call: TRBJ1-2
d_call: -
v_call: TRBV6-5
cdr3_aa: CASSGDRRNYGYTF
cdr3_nt: TGTGCCAGCAGCGGAGACAGACGAAACTATGGCTACACCTTC

clone_size: few
j_call: TRBJ2-1
d_call: -
v_call: TRBV7-2
cdr3_aa: CASSPSRDLHNEQFF
cdr3_nt: TGTGCCAGCAGCCCTTCCAGAGACCTGCACAATGAGCAGTTCTTC

clone_size: many
j_call: TRBJ2-7
d_call: TRBD2
v_call: TRBV20-1
cdr3_aa: CSVTGLADSYEQYF
cdr3_nt: TGCAGTGTTACGGGACTAGCGGACTCCTACGAGCAGTACTTC

clone_size: -
j_call: TRBJ2-7
d_call: TRBD2
v_call: TRBV7-6
cdr3_aa: CASSLEAGEGYEQYF
cdr3_nt: TGTGCCAGCAGCTTGGAAGCGGGGGAGGGCTACGAGCAGTACTTC

clone_size: many
j_call: TRBJ2-5
d_call: -
v_call: TRBV5-1
cdr3_aa: CASSLASVRQETQYF
cdr3_nt: TGCGCCAGCAGCTTGGCTTCGGTAAGACAAGAGACCCAGTACTTC

clone_size: -
j_call: TRBJ2-3
d_call: -
v_call: TRBV28
cdr3_aa: CASSLGGASADTQYF
cdr3_nt: TGTGCCAGCAGTTTAGGCGGGGCCAGCGCAGATACGCAGTATTTT

clone_size: many
j_call: TRBJ2-1
d_call: TRBD2
v_call: TRBV29-1
cdr3_aa: CSVRLARDSEQFF
cdr3_nt: TGCAGCGTTAGACTAGCGAGAGATTCGGAGCAGTTCTTC

clone_size: -
j_call: TRBJ2-3
d_call: TRBD1
v_call: TRBV20-1
cdr3_aa: CSARDGQGQGIGGQYF
cdr3_nt: TGCAGTGCTAGAGATGGTCAGGGACAGGGGATTGGTGGGCAGTATTTT

clone_size: few
j_call: TRBJ2-7
d_call: -
v_call: TRBV5-1
cdr3_aa: CASSLEWGGGEQYF
cdr3_nt: TGCGCCAGCAGCTTGGAGTGGGGTGGAGGCGAGCAGTACTTC

clone_size: few
j_call: TRBJ2-5
d_call: -
v_call: TRBV20-1
cdr3_aa: CSAPRGAGGETQYF
cdr3_nt: TGCAGTGCTCCTCGGGGAGCAGGCGGAGAGACCCAGTACTTC

clone_size: few
j_call: TRBJ1-1
d_call: -
v_call: TRBV20-1
cdr3_aa: CSARDGKDINTEAFF
cdr3_nt: TGCAGTGCTAGGGACGGGAAGGATATAAACACTGAAGCTTTCTTT

clone_size: few
j_call: TRBJ1-2
d_call: -
v_call: TRBV5-1
cdr3_aa: CASSLDVGTNYGYTF
cdr3_nt: TGCGCCAGCAGCTTGGACGTAGGGACAAATTATGGCTACACCTTC

clone_size: many
j_call: TRBJ2-4
d_call: -
v_call: TRBV27
cdr3_aa: CASSSWTLRGNIQYF
cdr3_nt: TGTGCCAGCAGTTCCTGGACACTCCGAGGGAACATTCAGTACTTC

clone_size: many
j_call: TRBJ2-3
d_call: TRBD1
v_call: TRBV9
cdr3_aa: CASSEQGSTDTQYF
cdr3_nt: TGTGCCAGCAGCGAACAGGGGAGCACAGATACGCAGTATTTT

clone_size: few
j_call: TRBJ2-1
d_call: TRBD2
v_call: TRBV5-1
cdr3_aa: CASSLLGREAGGYNEQFF
cdr3_nt: TGCGCCAGCAGCTTGCTAGGGAGAGAGGCGGGGGGATACAATGAGCAGTTCTTC

clone_size: many
j_call: TRBJ2-3
d_call: -
v_call: TRBV7-2
cdr3_aa: CASSLRAAEPDTQYF
cdr3_nt: TGTGCCAGCAGCTTAAGGGCAGCTGAACCAGATACGCAGTATTTT

clone_size: few
j_call: TRBJ2-3
d_call: TRBD2
v_call: TRBV12-3/TRBV12-4
cdr3_aa: CASRRGLLAGAADTQYF
cdr3_nt: TGTGCCAGCAGACGGGGCCTACTAGCGGGGGCGGCAGATACGCAGTATTTT

clone_size: -
j_call: TRBJ2-3
d_call: -
v_call: TRBV2
cdr3_aa: CASTQDLADTQYF
cdr3_nt: TGTGCCAGCACCCAGGACTTAGCGGATACGCAGTATTTT

clone_size: -
j_call: TRBJ1-5
d_call: TRBD1
v_call: TRBV20-1
cdr3_aa: CSARETGSQPQHF
cdr3_nt: TGCAGTGCTAGAGAGACAGGGAGCCAGCCCCAGCATTTT

clone_size: -
j_call: TRBJ2-1
d_call: -
v_call: TRBV27
cdr3_aa: CASSLYISGEQFF
cdr3_nt: TGTGCCAGCAGTTTATATATAAGTGGCGAGCAGTTCTTC

clone_size: -
j_call: TRBJ2-3
d_call: -
v_call: TRBV7-2
cdr3_aa: CASSFSSLETDTQYF
cdr3_nt: TGTGCCAGCAGCTTTTCGAGTTTAGAAACAGATACGCAGTATTTT

clone_size: -
j_call: TRBJ2-7
d_call: TRBD1
v_call: TRBV5-6
cdr3_aa: CASTGQSPTYEQYF
cdr3_nt: TGTGCCAGCACGGGACAGAGCCCCACCTACGAGCAGTACTTC

clone_size: -
j_call: TRBJ2-3
d_call: TRBD1
v_call: TRBV11-2
cdr3_aa: CASSLNSGGPTDTQYF
cdr3_nt: TGTGCCAGCAGCTTAAACTCAGGGGGCCCCACAGATACGCAGTATTTT

clone_size: few
j_call: TRBJ2-3
d_call: -
v_call: TRBV7-2
cdr3_aa: CASSSPTRVPDTQYF
cdr3_nt: TGTGCCAGCAGCTCCCCCACGCGGGTGCCAGATACGCAGTATTTT